These 14 T cell receptor beta chains share one sample of origin, sequenced in a study of T-cell reconstitution after alpha-beta-depleted transplantation in children. Using unique molecular identifiers, the investigators prepared the TCRbeta library. Each CDR3 protein gets one entry after TCRdb re-called the PCR reads with MiXCR. The table shows about 300,000 distinct CDR3 sequences, with around a tenth occurring only once. Specimen: PBMCs, collected before TCRalphabeta/CD19-depleted stem cell transplant. These receptors all come from a boy under two years old with acute myeloid leukemia, due to receive a stem cell transplant.

In its sample, this clonotype was seen many times. This rearrangement joins TRBV29-1 to TRBJ1-3; D is uncertain. Germline CDR1 reads SQVTM; CDR2 reads ANQGSEA. The CDR3 is 15 amino acids. V was pared by 4 bases and J by 2 bases, with 15 bases between. Written as DNA, the CDR3 is TGCAGCGTTGCGGAGAGTGCCCAAACTGGAAACACCATATATTTT. Amino acids: CSVAESAQTGNTIYF.

The sample holds many counts of this clonotype. V is TRBV6-6 and J is TRBJ1-1; D ambiguous. V lost 4 bases and J lost 5, with 8 bases in between. There are 12 residues in the CDR3. Germline CDR1 MNHNY, CDR2 SVGAGI (reference sequence). CDR3 DNA sequence: TGTGCCAGCAGTTTAAGAGAGACTGAAGCTTTCTTT. This sequence encodes CASSLRETEAFF.

This clonotype was seen many times. V gene TRBV12-3 or TRBV12-4 combines with J gene TRBJ2-7, with unresolved D. The CDR3 totals 13 residues. Trimming took off 4 bases at V and 6 bases at J, with 13 bases between the two ends. The CDR3 is CASSSTGRVEQYF. CDR3 DNA sequence: TGTGCCAGCAGTTCAACCGGCCGGGTCGAGCAGTACTTC.

In its sample, this clonotype was seen many times. The chain recombines TRBV11-1 with TRBJ2-3; D is unclear. Trimming stripped 4 bases from V and 0 bases from J, with 26 bases between. CDR1 is SGHAT, CDR2 FQDESV, per germline (reference sequence). CDR3 length: 20 residues. The CDR3, as DNA: TGTGCCAGCAGCTCCGACCTCGGGCTAGGCTCTTCTTCTAGCACAGATACGCAGTATTTT. It encodes CASSSDLGLGSSSSTDTQYF.

This clonotype has just a few counts. The genes are TRBV7-3 and TRBJ1-6; D remains ambiguous. The CDR3 has 14 amino acids. Trimming removed 2 bases at V and 13 bases at J, with 15 bases between. Germline V gives CDR1 SGHTA, CDR2 FQGTGA. The CDR3 nucleotides read TGTGCCAGCAGCTTAGTAACAGTGCACACGCCCCTCCACTTT. The encoded protein is CASSLVTVHTPLHF.

This sequence joins TRBV18 and TRBJ2-3; tentative D call: TRBD2 (5 bases). V was cut by 3 bases and J by 2 bases, with 18 bases left in between. From germline, CDR1 is KGHSH and CDR2 LQKENI. This CDR3 comprises 17 residues. The CDR3 DNA follows: TGTGCCAGCTCACCTTTACCGGGAACTCTATTCACAGATACGCAGTATTTT. This gives the protein CASSPLPGTLFTDTQYF.

This clonotype showed up many times. The rearrangement links TRBV6-5 to TRBJ2-7; 9 bases map to TRBD1. The CDR3 is 14 amino acids. The trim removed 6 bases at V and 3 bases at J, leaving 6 bases unmatched. Per germline, CDR1 MNHEY and CDR2 SVGAGI. The CDR3 DNA follows: TGTGCCAGCAGGCTGGGACAGGGTGGCTACGAGCAGTACTTC. Translation: CASRLGQGGYEQYF.

This clonotype has ten or more counts. The chain is built from TRBV9 and TRBJ2-7, with D perhaps matching TRBD1 (5 bases). Germline CDR1 and CDR2: SGDLS and YYNGEE. This CDR3 spans 15 amino acids. Trimming shortened V by 4 bases and J by 0 bases, and 14 bases separated the two germline ends. The CDR3 coding sequence is TGTGCCAGCAGCCCCAGACAGACCTTCTCCTACGAGCAGTACTTC. This codes for CASSPRQTFSYEQYF.

This clonotype was counted ten times or more. The rearrangement uses TRBV10-2 and TRBJ2-1; tentatively, D is TRBD2 (6 bases). V lost 4 bases to trimming and J lost 0 bases, with 13 bases between them. The CDR3 contains 16 residues. Germline V gene data show CDR1 as WSHSY and CDR2 as SAAADI. The chain's CDR3 is CASSVDRGGSYNEQFF. The DNA for the CDR3 is TGCGCCAGCAGTGTAGACCGGGGAGGCTCCTACAATGAGCAGTTCTTC.

Many counts were recorded for this clonotype. As DNA, the CDR3 is TGTGCCAGCAGAGAAAAGGGGAGTCTCTACGAGCAGTACTTC. Translation gives CASREKGSLYEQYF. This chain joins TRBV28 and TRBJ2-7; D is tentatively TRBD1 or TRBD2 (5 bases each). The V and J ends lost 6 bases and 3 bases respectively, with 15 bases between them. The CDR3 contains 14 residues. Germline V gives CDR1 MDHEN, CDR2 SYDVKM.

The sample holds many counts of this clonotype. V and J are TRBV29-1 and TRBJ2-7, with 7 bases matching TRBD1. V lost 3 bases to trimming and J lost 2 bases; unmatched junction nucleotides: 1. Germline V gene lookup returns CDR1 SQVTM and CDR2 ANQGSEA. CDR3 length: 12 amino acids. CDR3 DNA sequence: TGCAGCGTTGAGGGGACAGCCTACGAGCAGTACTTC. This codes for CSVEGTAYEQYF.

This clonotype was seen more than once but under ten times. CDR3 in amino acids: CASSPGQGSDGYEQYF. For the CDR3, the DNA is TGTGCCAGCAGCCCGGGACAGGGTAGTGATGGTTACGAGCAGTACTTC. The V gene is TRBV5-4, the J gene TRBJ2-7, with 9 bases lining up with TRBD1. Germline CDR1 reads SGHNT; CDR2 reads YYREEE (reference sequence). The ends lost 4 bases at V and 4 bases at J; junction bases unmatched: 12. CDR3 length: 16 residues.

This clonotype was detected a few times. The rearrangement uses TRBV24-1 and TRBJ2-1; tentative D call: TRBD1 (6 bases). The germline V gene encodes CDR1 KGHDR and CDR2 SFDVKD. V lost 9 bases to trimming and J lost 0 bases, with 11 bases between them. The CDR3 runs to 14 residues. The CDR3 spells CATQDSRSYNEQFF. DNA for the CDR3: TGTGCCACCCAGGACAGTCGCTCCTACAATGAGCAGTTCTTC.

This clonotype was observed many times. The limits of the CDR3 on the DNA are not certain, so only TCRdb's listed CDR3 is given. The chain combines TRBV9 with TRBJ1-2; the D segment call TRBD1 is taken from the table without a DNA check. Per the germline V gene, CDR1 is SGDLS and CDR2 is YYNGEE. The CDR3 spans 16 residues, counting both ends. The chain's CDR3 is CASSVGDGTPDHSTTF.